The present TCR beta chain was sequenced within a study of blood T cell repertoires in COVID-19. After removal of 1 base from V and 5 bases from J, the junction contained 5 bases not matched to a gene. The germline gives CDR1 SEHNR, CDR2 FQNEAQ (reference sequence). This CDR3 spans 15 amino acids. Authors' processing steps: Cell counts per sample came from amplifying reference gene primers. Produced via immunoSEQ multiplex PCR; TCRdb's table is partial and in-frame only. The V and J calls and the clone size are those of that table, but D and trimming were determined from the DNA. The sample lists roughly 360,000 clones, more than 75% occurring once.

Sequenced: peripheral blood. The receptor comes from a human donor with acute or convalescent COVID-19. The donor label of this sample is uncertain. V is TRBV7-9 and J is TRBJ2-4, with 7 bases that match TRBD1. The CDR3 sequence: CASSLERTGENIQYF. CDR3 bases: TGTGCCAGCAGCTTAGAACGGACAGGAGAAAACATTCAGTACTTC.